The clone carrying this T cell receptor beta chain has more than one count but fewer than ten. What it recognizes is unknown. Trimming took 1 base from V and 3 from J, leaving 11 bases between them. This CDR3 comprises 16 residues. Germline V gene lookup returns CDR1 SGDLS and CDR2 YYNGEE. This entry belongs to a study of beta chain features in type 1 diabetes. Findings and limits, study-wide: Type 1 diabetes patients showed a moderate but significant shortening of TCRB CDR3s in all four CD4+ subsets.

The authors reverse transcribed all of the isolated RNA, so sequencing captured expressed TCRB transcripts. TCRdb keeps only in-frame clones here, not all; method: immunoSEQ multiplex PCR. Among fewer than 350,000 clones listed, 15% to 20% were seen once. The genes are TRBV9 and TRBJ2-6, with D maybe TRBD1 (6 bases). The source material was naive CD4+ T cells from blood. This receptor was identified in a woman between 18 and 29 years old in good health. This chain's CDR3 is CASSVPYRDGANVLTF. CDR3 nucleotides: TGTGCCAGCAGCGTACCATACAGGGATGGGGCCAACGTCCTGACTTTC.